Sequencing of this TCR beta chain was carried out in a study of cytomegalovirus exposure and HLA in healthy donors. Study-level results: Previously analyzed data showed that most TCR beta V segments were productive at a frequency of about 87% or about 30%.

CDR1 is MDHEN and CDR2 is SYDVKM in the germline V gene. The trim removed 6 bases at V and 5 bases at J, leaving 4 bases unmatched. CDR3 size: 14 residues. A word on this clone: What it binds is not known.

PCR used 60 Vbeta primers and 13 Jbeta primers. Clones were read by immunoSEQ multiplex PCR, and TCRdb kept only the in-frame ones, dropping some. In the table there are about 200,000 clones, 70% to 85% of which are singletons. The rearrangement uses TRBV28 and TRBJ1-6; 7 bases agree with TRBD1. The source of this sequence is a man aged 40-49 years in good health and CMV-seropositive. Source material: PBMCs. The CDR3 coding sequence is TGTGCCAGCAGCCCGGGACAGAATAATTCACCCCTCCACTTT. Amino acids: CASSPGQNNSPLHF. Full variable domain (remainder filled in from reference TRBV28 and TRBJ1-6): DVKVTQSSRYLVKRTGEKVFLECVQDMDHENMFWYRQDPGLGLRLIYFSYDVKMKEKGDIPEGYSVSREKKERFSLILESASTNQTSMYLCASSPGQNNSPLHFGNGTRLTVT.